This TCR beta chain was documented in a study of T cells in narcolepsy. Study results and limitations: Comparing one patient's CSF and blood CD4+ clonotypes highlighted HCRT- and TRIB2-specific autoreactive clonotypes. In some patient and control memory CD4+ samples, autoreactive clones were absent. Blood of same and different patients, but not healthy controls, reportedly held recurring autoreactive clonotypes.

Sequenced by immunoSEQ multiplex PCR; TCRdb stores in-frame clones only, minus some. Of about 20,000 clones detected, roughly four fifths appear once; the ten largest clones hold under 2%. Turning to this clone: Its specificity is not known.

Sequencing was done on a sample of memory (CD45RA-) CD4+ T cells from blood. This TCR was recovered from a human donor in good health.

CDR3 in amino acids: CASSPPSAGAYNEQFF. The CDR3 DNA sequence: TGTGCCAGCTCACCACCTTCGGCGGGGGCTTACAATGAGCAGTTCTTC. The chain couples TRBV18 to TRBJ2-1, with a possible D match to TRBD2 (7 bases). Trimming removed 0 bases from V and 4 bases from J, with 13 bases in between. This CDR3 has 16 amino acids. From germline, CDR1 is KGHSH and CDR2 LQKENI. Combining the CDR3 with reference TRBV18 and TRBJ2-1 gives the whole variable domain NAGVMQNPRHLVRRRGQEARLRCSPMKGHSHVYWYRQLPEEGLKFMVYLQKENIIDESGMPKERFSAEFPKEGPSILRIQQVVRGDSAAYFCASSPPSAGAYNEQFFGPGTRLTVL.